This T cell receptor (beta chain) originates from a study of blood T cell repertoires in COVID-19. Study in general: Acute and convalescent COVID-19 specimens originated in the United States, Italy and Spain. The analysed material was cDNA or gDNA that came from T cells, B-cell-depleted T cells, or PBMCs.

Germline-derived CDR1 and CDR2 are SGHNT and YYREEE (reference sequence). V trimming: 4 bases; J trimming: 0 bases; junction bases outside the gene matches: 14. This CDR3 spans 20 amino acids. Methods used by the authors: Reference gene primers were amplified, and this amplification served to estimate nucleated cell counts. Assay used: immunoSEQ multiplex PCR; TCRdb lists only in-frame clones, some missing. V and J calls and clone size are those listed in that table; D and trimming were worked out from the DNA. The sample gives 100,000 to 150,000 clones, 70% to 80% of which show up once; about 40% is in the top ten.

The chain employs TRBV5-4 and TRBJ2-1; 12 nucleotides align to TRBD2. Sequencing used peripheral blood. The sequence was obtained from a man aged 35-49 years with active or convalescent COVID-19. CDR3 in amino acids: CASSPPVLAGGRSSYNEQFF. DNA for the CDR3: TGTGCCAGCAGCCCCCCCGTACTAGCGGGGGGTCGCAGCTCCTACAATGAGCAGTTCTTC.